This T cell receptor (beta chain) was observed in a study of CD8 T cells in ankylosing spondylitis. Study-level results: In peripheral blood, disease-linked CD8+ clones occurred at relatively low frequencies. It appeared that ankylosing spondylitis blood was characterized by a TCR beta motif of under ten highly homologous variants. Earlier authors reported some of these motif variants in reactive arthritis synovial fluid and blood. Disease-linked clones were reportedly significantly enriched in matched ankylosing spondylitis synovial fluid.

Scientists made TCR beta libraries using quantitative 5'-RACE with molecular barcodes. A single record per CDR3 protein comes from TCRdb applying MiXCR to the 5' RACE reads. Seen here are more than 650,000 distinct CDR3 sequences, about 11% observed once, and the top ten hold approximately 0.5%. A remark on this clonotype: The antigen is not known.

V was pared by 5 bases and J by 6 bases, with 20 bases between. Per the germline V gene, CDR1 is DFQATT and CDR2 is SNEGSKA (reference sequence). The CDR3 totals 15 residues. The chain joins TRBV20-1 to TRBJ1-5; perhaps TRBD1 as D (5 bases). The sample was blood, either unsorted or a sorted T cell fraction (not recorded which). This clonotype was sampled from a male donor with ankylosing spondylitis. CDR3 coding DNA: TGCAGTGCTGAGAATCTTAATGGGGCTGGTCAGCCCCAGCATTTT. It encodes CSAENLNGAGQPQHF.